The 21 T cell receptor beta chains below all came from one sample that was sequenced in a study of blood T cell repertoires in COVID-19. Repertoires were generated with immunoSEQ multiplex PCR, while TCRdb's copy carries only in-frame clones and drops some. The table includes about 170,000 clones, approximately 90% detected once. Sequenced material: peripheral blood. Source of these receptors: a man in his late teens or twenties with active or convalescent COVID-19.

This chain joins TRBV29-1 and TRBJ1-1, with 7 bases matching TRBD1. V lost 7 bases and J lost 1; bases outside the gene matches: 6. Germline CDR1 and CDR2: SQVTM and ANQGSEA. This CDR3 has 13 residues. CDR3: CSGSTGRNTEAFF. CDR3 bases: TGCAGCGGGTCGACAGGGAGGAACACTGAAGCTTTCTTT.

Only one count was recorded for this clone. The rearrangement links TRBV16 to TRBJ1-4; the D gene is possibly TRBD1 (5 bases). Trimming cost V 3 bases and J 7 bases, with 15 bases left between them. Germline V gene lookup returns CDR1 KGHSY and CDR2 FQNENV. The CDR3 has 15 residues. CDR3 in DNA: TGTGCCAGCAGCCATCAACCGGGGGAGGGTGAAAAACTGTTTTTT. It specifies CASSHQPGEGEKLFF.

The CDR3 nucleotides are TGTGCCAGCTCACCCCAGGGGATGAACACTGAAGCTTTCTTT. Amino acids: CASSPQGMNTEAFF. V gene TRBV18 combines with J gene TRBJ1-1; tentatively, D is TRBD1 (6 bases). Germline CDR1 and CDR2: KGHSH and LQKENI. With 3 bases removed from V and 0 bases from J, the gap between germline ends came to 8 bases. The CDR3 extends over 14 amino acids.

This chain uses TRBV11-2 with TRBJ2-5; 8 nucleotides agree with TRBD1. Trimming cost V 4 bases and J 4 bases; bases outside gene matches: 8. The CDR3 consists of 15 residues. Germline V gene lookup returns CDR1 SGHAT and CDR2 FQNNGV. CDR3 DNA: TGTGCCAGCAGCTCTTGGACAGGGATAACAGAGACCCAGTACTTC. Its translation is CASSSWTGITETQYF.

This clone was seen just once. This chain joins TRBV6-5 and TRBJ1-1; a weak D match, TRBD1 (5 bases). Trimming took 2 bases from V and 2 from J, leaving 15 bases between them. CDR1 and CDR2 (germline): MNHEY, SVGAGI. The CDR3 is made up of 16 amino acids. DNA for the CDR3: TGTGCCAGCAGTTACCGGGGGAGGTTAGTCAACACTGAAGCTTTCTTT. Its protein is CASSYRGRLVNTEAFF.

This clone was detected only a few times. This sequence joins TRBV30 and TRBJ1-6; D is ambiguous. Germline CDR1 GTSNPN, CDR2 SVGIG (reference sequence). Trimming took off 2 bases at V and 10 bases at J, with 15 bases between the two ends. The CDR3 spans 14 residues. The CDR3 sequence: CAWSSSGGSSPLHF. The CDR3 DNA is TGTGCCTGGAGTTCAAGCGGAGGGAGCTCACCCCTCCACTTT.

This chain links TRBV6-2 or TRBV6-3 with TRBJ2-3; 7 nucleotides align to TRBD2. V shed 2 bases, J shed 2 bases, and the junction held 1 base outside the gene matches. The CDR3 runs to 14 residues. From germline, CDR1 is MNHEY and CDR2 SVGEGT. The CDR3 protein is CASSYGRATDTQYF. The CDR3 nucleotides read TGTGCCAGCAGTTACGGGAGGGCCACAGATACGCAGTATTTT.

This sequence joins TRBV30 and TRBJ1-1, with D unresolved. V lost 1 base and J lost 6, with 6 bases in between. CDR1 and CDR2 (germline): GTSNPN, SVGIG (reference sequence). The CDR3 spans 11 residues. The CDR3 DNA follows: TGTGCCTGGAGTGCCGGGGCTGAAGCTTTCTTT. Protein sequence: CAWSAGAEAFF.

J is TRBJ1-1 and V is TRBV6-6; weak D call: TRBD1 (6 bases). This CDR3 comprises 16 residues. Germline CDR1 reads MNHNY; CDR2 reads SVGAGI (reference sequence). The V end was cut by 0 bases, the J end by 5 bases, with 16 bases between. The CDR3 protein is CASSYSGGGAGTEAFF. The CDR3 region has the DNA TGTGCCAGCAGTTACTCCGGAGGGGGGGCTGGGACTGAAGCTTTCTTT.

This clone was detected only once. V and J are TRBV27 and TRBJ2-7, with 10 positions matching TRBD2. Trimming removed 4 bases from V and 1 base from J; junction bases left unmatched: 16. The CDR3 is 19 residues long. Looked up from germline, CDR1 is MNHEY and CDR2 is SMNVEV (reference sequence). The CDR3 DNA sequence: TGTGCCAGCAGTTCCACGGTCTCCCTAGCGGGAGAAGGGTCCTACGAGCAGTACTTC. Translating it yields CASSSTVSLAGEGSYEQYF.

The V gene is TRBV6-4, the J gene TRBJ1-2; maybe TRBD1 (6 bases). CDR3 length: 14 residues. Per the germline V gene, CDR1 is MRHNA and CDR2 is SNTAGT. V was trimmed by 6 bases and J by 3 bases, leaving 14 bases between them. In DNA, the CDR3 is TGTGCCAGCAGCCTGGCAGCAGGGGACTATGGCTACACCTTC. Translated, it gives CASSLAAGDYGYTF.

The V call is TRBV10-1, the J call TRBJ2-5, with 12 bases that match TRBD2. The CDR3 totals 14 residues. Germline V CDR1 and CDR2: WNHNN, SYGVQD (reference sequence). V was clipped by 3 bases and J by 4 bases; unmatched bases: 0. The CDR3 sequence is CASSELAGGETQYF. As DNA, the CDR3 is TGCGCCAGCAGTGAACTAGCGGGAGGAGAGACCCAGTACTTC.

The chain employs TRBV24-1 and TRBJ2-2; a weak D match, TRBD2 (6 bases). V lost 5 bases and J lost 0, with 12 bases in between. CDR1 KGHDR and CDR2 SFDVKD come from the germline V gene. This CDR3 is built from 16 residues. The CDR3 nucleotides read TGTGCCACCAGTGGGTGGCGGGGAGCGAACACCGGGGAGCTGTTTTTT. Protein sequence: CATSGWRGANTGELFF.

The V gene is TRBV28, the J gene TRBJ1-1; 7 bases fit TRBD1. V lost 2 bases, J lost 6 bases, and 15 bases stayed unmatched. The CDR3 is 17 amino acids. Germline CDR1 reads MDHEN; CDR2 reads SYDVKM. The DNA of the CDR3 is TGTGCCAGCAGTTTAATGTCTCGGGCAGGGGGGAAAGCTGAAGCTTTCTTT. Encoded protein: CASSLMSRAGGKAEAFF.

This chain joins TRBV28 and TRBJ1-5; 10 bases agree with TRBD1. Germline trimming cut 5 bases from V and 5 bases from J; bases unmatched to any gene: 9. Germline CDR1 MDHEN, CDR2 SYDVKM. CDR3 length: 16 amino acids. CDR3: CASSQVTGTGDQPQHF. The CDR3 DNA follows: TGTGCCAGCAGTCAGGTTACCGGGACAGGGGATCAGCCCCAGCATTTT.

This clone was counted once. The CDR3 DNA is TGTGCCAGCAGCTTGGGACAGGGGGGTTTTGGCTACACCTTC. Encoded protein: CASSLGQGGFGYTF. The genes are TRBV5-4 and TRBJ1-2, with TRBD1 matching over 9 bases. The germline CDR1 and CDR2 sequences are SGHNT and YYREEE (reference sequence). The trim removed 0 bases at V and 7 bases at J, leaving 4 bases unmatched. This CDR3 is 14 amino acids long. The complete variable domain, with remaining parts taken from reference TRBV5-4 and TRBJ1-2, reads ETGVTQSPTHLIKTRGQQVTLRCSSQSGHNTVSWYQQALGQGPQFIFQYYREEENGRGNFPPRFSGLQFPNYSSELNVNALELDDSALYLCASSLGQGGFGYTFGSGTRLTVV.

A single count supports this clone. The chain joins TRBV11-1 to TRBJ1-4, with D hard to call. V dropped 4 bases and J dropped 8 bases, with 14 bases sitting between them. Looked up from germline, CDR1 is SGHAT and CDR2 is FQDESV (reference sequence). CDR3 length: 14 amino acids. The chain's CDR3 is CASSSGSLGEKLFF. The CDR3 DNA reads TGTGCCAGCAGCTCGGGATCTCTAGGGGAAAAACTGTTTTTT.

The rearrangement joins TRBV18 to TRBJ1-1, with 7 bases that match TRBD1. Losses at the gene ends were 3 bases for V and 5 bases for J; bases not matched to a gene: 9. Per the germline V gene, CDR1 is KGHSH and CDR2 is LQKENI. There are 15 residues in the CDR3. CDR3 protein: CASSPDREVGTEAFF. As DNA, the CDR3 is TGTGCCAGCTCACCTGACAGGGAGGTGGGGACTGAAGCTTTCTTT.

This clone has a single count. The rearrangement uses TRBV9 and TRBJ1-4; a possible D gene is TRBD1 (5 bases). V was clipped by 6 bases and J by 4 bases, with 10 bases between them. This CDR3 is 13 amino acids long. Germline CDR1 is SGDLS and CDR2 is YYNGEE. CDR3 region: CASNLGGNEKLFF. The CDR3 DNA follows: TGTGCCAGCAACCTGGGGGGTAATGAAAAACTGTTTTTT. Using reference TRBV9 and TRBJ1-4 for the parts outside the CDR3, the full variable domain is DSGVTQTPKHLITATGQRVTLRCSPRSGDLSVYWYQQSLDQGLQFLIQYYNGEERAKGNILERFSAQQFPDLHSELNLSSLELGDSALYFCASNLGGNEKLFFGSGTQLSVL.

This clone turned up a few times. The chain combines TRBV27 with TRBJ1-2; 10 positions agree with TRBD1. The CDR3 spans 15 residues. Germline assignment: CDR1 MNHEY and CDR2 SMNVEV (reference sequence). V shed 3 bases, J shed 7 bases, and the junction held 8 bases outside the gene matches. The CDR3 bases are TGTGCCAGCAGTTTCACTCGAAGGGACAGGGGTGGCTACACCTTC. As protein: CASSFTRRDRGGYTF.

V is TRBV5-1 and J is TRBJ1-1; TRBD1 matches at 8 bases. V lost 7 bases to trimming and J lost 2 bases; unmatched junction nucleotides: 7. CDR1 is SGHRS and CDR2 is YFSETQ in the germline V gene. This CDR3 is built from 14 residues. The CDR3 spells CASRGQGANTEAFF. The CDR3 bases are TGCGCCAGCCGAGGACAGGGAGCAAACACTGAAGCTTTCTTT.